This T cell receptor beta chain was captured by sequencing in a study of blood T cell repertoires in COVID-19. Study background: Acute and convalescent COVID-19 specimens originated in the United States, Italy and Spain.

Libraries were prepared by immunoSEQ multiplex PCR; TCRdb keeps only in-frame clonotypes and omits some of them. The table records over 100,000 clones, roughly 86% of them present only once. This CDR3 contains 12 residues. Germline V gene data show CDR1 as SNHLY and CDR2 as FYNNEI. The V and J ends lost 2 bases and 7 bases respectively, with 9 bases between them. This TCR derives from a woman in her sixties or seventies with COVID-19, enrolled during active disease. This chain joins TRBV2 and TRBJ2-7, with D uncertain. The sample was peripheral blood. CDR3 amino acids: CASSEWPTEQYF. In DNA, the CDR3 is TGTGCCAGCAGTGAATGGCCGACAGAGCAGTACTTC.